The clone carrying this T cell receptor beta chain was counted only a few times. These data are taken from a study of early T cells in non-severe SARS-CoV-2 infection. The protocol attached unique molecular identifiers to individual cDNA molecules. TCRdb re-analysed the 5' RACE reads in MiXCR, keeping a single row per CDR3 protein. This sample yields about 48,000 distinct CDR3 sequences, of which approximately 5.9% are seen a single time; under 5.5% belongs to the top ten. CDR3 length: 16 residues. V shed 6 bases and J shed 9 bases, with 24 bases lying between them. This specimen consisted of whole blood, obtained at baseline. The chain has TRBV12-3 or TRBV12-4 and TRBJ2-1; maybe TRBD1 (6 bases). This receptor was taken from an adult who was a healthcare worker with PCR-confirmed SARS-CoV-2 infection or an uninfected control (not recorded which). CDR3 sequence reads: CASRSPRGQVSGEQFF. The CDR3 bases are TGTGCCAGCAGATCTCCCAGGGGACAAGTCTCGGGTGAGCAGTTCTTC.